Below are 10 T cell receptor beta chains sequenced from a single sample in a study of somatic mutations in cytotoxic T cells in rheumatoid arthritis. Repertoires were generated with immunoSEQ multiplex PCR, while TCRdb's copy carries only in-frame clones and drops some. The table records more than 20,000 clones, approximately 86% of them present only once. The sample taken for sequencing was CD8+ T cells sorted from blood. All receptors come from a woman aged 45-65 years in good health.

The CDR3 spells CASSSRDRGRTDTQYF. CDR3 nucleotides: TGTGCCAGCAGTTCCCGGGACAGGGGGCGTACAGATACGCAGTATTTT. The V and J genes are TRBV27 and TRBJ2-3; 12 nucleotides align to TRBD1. The trim removed 4 bases at V and 3 bases at J, leaving 5 bases unmatched. Germline CDR1 is MNHEY and CDR2 is SMNVEV (reference sequence). This CDR3 has 16 amino acids.

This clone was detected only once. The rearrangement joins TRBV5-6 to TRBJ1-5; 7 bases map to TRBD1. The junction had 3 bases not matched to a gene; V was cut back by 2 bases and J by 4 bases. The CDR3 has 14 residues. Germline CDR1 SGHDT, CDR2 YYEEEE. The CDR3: CASSFGTANQPQHF. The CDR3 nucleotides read TGTGCCAGCAGCTTTGGGACAGCAAATCAGCCCCAGCATTTT.

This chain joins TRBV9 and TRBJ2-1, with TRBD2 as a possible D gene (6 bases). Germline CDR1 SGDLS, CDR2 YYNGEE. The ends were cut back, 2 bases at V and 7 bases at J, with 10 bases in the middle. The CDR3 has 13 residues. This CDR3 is CASSVSGTNEQFF. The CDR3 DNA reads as TGTGCCAGCAGCGTCTCCGGGACTAATGAGCAGTTCTTC.

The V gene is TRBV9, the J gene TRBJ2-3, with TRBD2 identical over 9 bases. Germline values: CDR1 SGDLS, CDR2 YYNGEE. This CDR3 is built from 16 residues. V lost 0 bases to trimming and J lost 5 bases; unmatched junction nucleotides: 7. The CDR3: CASSVVPSGAQDTQYF. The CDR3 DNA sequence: TGTGCCAGCAGCGTAGTCCCTAGCGGGGCCCAAGATACGCAGTATTTT. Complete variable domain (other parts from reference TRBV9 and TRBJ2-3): DSGVTQTPKHLITATGQRVTLRCSPRSGDLSVYWYQQSLDQGLQFLIQYYNGEERAKGNILERFSAQQFPDLHSELNLSSLELGDSALYFCASSVVPSGAQDTQYFGPGTRLTVL.

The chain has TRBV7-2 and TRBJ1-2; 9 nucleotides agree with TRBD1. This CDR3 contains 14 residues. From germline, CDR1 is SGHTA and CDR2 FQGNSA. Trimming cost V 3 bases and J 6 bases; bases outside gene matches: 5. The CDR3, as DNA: TGTGCCAGCAGCTTGGTTGACAGGGGGGATGGCTACACCTTC. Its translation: CASSLVDRGDGYTF.

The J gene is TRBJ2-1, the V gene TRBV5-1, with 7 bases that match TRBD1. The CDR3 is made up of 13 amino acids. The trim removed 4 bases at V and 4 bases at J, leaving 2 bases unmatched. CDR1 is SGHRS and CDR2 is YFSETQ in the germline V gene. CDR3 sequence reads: CASSQTGYNEQFF. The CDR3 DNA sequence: TGCGCCAGCAGCCAGACAGGGTACAATGAGCAGTTCTTC.

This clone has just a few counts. CDR3 nucleotides: TGTGCCAGCAGTGAGCGGGGGGCCGCAGATACGCAGTATTTT. Translation: CASSERGAADTQYF. The chain employs TRBV25-1 and TRBJ2-3; 8 nucleotides line up with TRBD2. This CDR3 spans 14 amino acids. Germline V gene lookup returns CDR1 MGHDK and CDR2 SYGVNS. After removal of 3 bases from V and 4 bases from J, the junction contained 3 bases not matched to a gene.

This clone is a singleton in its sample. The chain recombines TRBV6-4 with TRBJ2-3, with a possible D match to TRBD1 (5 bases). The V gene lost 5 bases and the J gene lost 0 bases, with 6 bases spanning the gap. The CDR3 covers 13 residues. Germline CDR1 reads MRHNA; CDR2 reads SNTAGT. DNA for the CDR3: TGTGCCAGCAGTCAGGGTAGCACAGATACGCAGTATTTT. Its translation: CASSQGSTDTQYF.

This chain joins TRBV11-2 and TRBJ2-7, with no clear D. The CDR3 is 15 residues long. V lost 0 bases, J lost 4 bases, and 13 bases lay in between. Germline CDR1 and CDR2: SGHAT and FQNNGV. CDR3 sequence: CASSLESWSVYEQYF. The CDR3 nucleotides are TGTGCCAGCAGCTTAGAATCTTGGTCAGTTTACGAGCAGTACTTC.

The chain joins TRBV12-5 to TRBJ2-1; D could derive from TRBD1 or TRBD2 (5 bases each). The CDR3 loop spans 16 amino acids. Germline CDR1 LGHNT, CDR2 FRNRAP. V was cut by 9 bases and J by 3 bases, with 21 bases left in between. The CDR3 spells CASAFTKGTDYNEQFF. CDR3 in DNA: TGTGCTAGCGCATTTACTAAGGGGACCGACTACAATGAGCAGTTCTTC.